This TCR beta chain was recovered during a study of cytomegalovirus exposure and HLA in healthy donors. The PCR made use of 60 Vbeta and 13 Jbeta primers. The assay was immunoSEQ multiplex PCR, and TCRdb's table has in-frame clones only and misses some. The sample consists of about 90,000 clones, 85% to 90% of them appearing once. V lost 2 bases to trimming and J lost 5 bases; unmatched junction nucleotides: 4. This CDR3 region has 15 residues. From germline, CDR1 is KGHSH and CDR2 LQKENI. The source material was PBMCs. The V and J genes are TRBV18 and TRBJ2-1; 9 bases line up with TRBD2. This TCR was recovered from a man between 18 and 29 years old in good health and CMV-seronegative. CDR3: CASSPGLAGNNEQFF. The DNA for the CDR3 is TGTGCCAGCTCACCAGGTCTAGCGGGAAACAATGAGCAGTTCTTC.